In its sample, the clone carrying this T cell receptor (beta chain) was seen many times. The antigen is unknown. This sample was taken from a study of T-cell reconstitution after alpha-beta-depleted transplantation in children. Overall study findings and caveats: After transplant, at about two months, alpha-beta T cells were reportedly derived from several hundred expanded graft clones. Counts and diversity of T cells one year after transplant came mostly from newly produced T cells. High day-60 TCRbeta diversity in some patients came from surviving recipient T cells and thymic progenitors.

The CDR3 runs 16 residues. Germline V gives CDR1 LGHNA, CDR2 YNFKEQ. V trimming: 3 bases; J trimming: 5 bases; junction bases outside the gene matches: 10. It was with unique molecular identifiers that the TCRbeta library was prepared. TCRdb passed the PCR reads through MiXCR, listing each CDR3 protein once. The sample yields 490,000 or so distinct CDR3 sequences, over 9.5% seen once. The chain uses TRBV4-2 and TRBJ2-7; 10 nucleotides match TRBD2. The receptor was derived from a child aged 2 to 15 with inherited bone marrow failure, due to receive a stem cell transplant. The specimen was PBMCs, collected before TCRalphabeta/CD19-depleted stem cell transplant. CDR3 amino acids: CASSQVAGGGFDEQYF. The CDR3, as DNA: TGTGCCAGCAGCCAGGTAGCGGGAGGAGGGTTTGACGAGCAGTACTTC.